These 22 T cell receptor beta chains share one sample of origin, sequenced in a study of blood T cell repertoires in COVID-19. Data came from immunoSEQ multiplex PCR; TCRdb stores just in-frame clones and leaves some out. The data contain 80,000 to 95,000 clones, approximately 81% of them seen just once; the ten biggest clones take up about 23%. The source material was peripheral blood. These receptors were collected from an elderly man with active or convalescent COVID-19.

The chain has TRBV4-3 and TRBJ1-2; D might be TRBD1 (6 bases). The V gene's germline CDR1 is LGHNA and CDR2 YSLEER. The CDR3 extends over 15 amino acids. V was cut by 4 bases and J by 7 bases, with 19 bases left in between. The DNA of the CDR3 is TGCGCCAGCAGCCCCAAGAACGGGGGGCGCGGTGGCTACACCTTC. As protein: CASSPKNGGRGGYTF.

The chain employs TRBV4-3 and TRBJ2-2; weak D call: TRBD2 (6 bases). Trimming took 0 bases from V and 4 from J, leaving 15 bases between them. The CDR3 is made up of 17 amino acids. Germline lookup yields CDR1 LGHNA and CDR2 YSLEER. The CDR3 loop is CASSQDPGARVTGELFF. DNA for the CDR3: TGCGCCAGCAGCCAAGATCCGGGAGCCCGTGTCACCGGGGAGCTGTTTTTT.

The rearrangement links TRBV5-5 to TRBJ1-2; D unclear. The V end lost 4 bases, the J end lost 0 bases, and 19 bases lay between the germline ends. The CDR3 totals 17 residues. From germline, CDR1 is SGHKS and CDR2 YYEKEE (reference sequence). CDR3 DNA: TGTGCCAGCAGCACCCTAACTCGGGAGGTGTCTAACTATGGCTACACCTTC. It yields the protein CASSTLTREVSNYGYTF.

This sequence joins TRBV6-5 and TRBJ2-7; D gene uncertain. V lost 5 bases, J lost 0 bases, and 11 bases lay in between. Germline CDR1 reads MNHEY; CDR2 reads SVGAGI. This CDR3 is 14 amino acids long. The DNA of the CDR3 is TGTGCCAGCAGTCCCGCGGCGGACTCCTACGAGCAGTACTTC. Residues: CASSPAADSYEQYF.

The J gene is TRBJ1-6, the V gene TRBV11-3; D gene unclear. Germline V gene sequence: CDR1 SGHNT, CDR2 YENEEA. The V and J ends lost 4 bases and 10 bases respectively, with 11 bases between them. CDR3 size: 13 residues. In DNA, the CDR3 is TGTGCCAGCAGCTCCACGCGGCGCTCACCCCTCCACTTT. It yields the protein CASSSTRRSPLHF.

In this sample, this clone turned up once. The genes are TRBV5-6 and TRBJ1-2; D gene ambiguous. CDR3 length: 17 amino acids. Trimming took off 2 bases at V and 8 bases at J, with 25 bases between the two ends. The germline gives CDR1 SGHDT, CDR2 YYEEEE. The CDR3 DNA sequence: TGTGCCAGCAGCTTTGGAATGGGTAGATCCACCTCGGGGGGCTACACCTTC. Encoded protein: CASSFGMGRSTSGGYTF.

This sequence joins TRBV7-8 and TRBJ1-6; tentative D call: TRBD1 (6 bases). The CDR3 totals 15 residues. Germline-derived CDR1 and CDR2 are SGHVS and FQNEAQ. Trimming stripped 2 bases from V and 4 bases from J, with 9 bases between. The CDR3: CASSLLQGYNSPLHF. In DNA form, the CDR3 reads TGTGCCAGCAGCTTATTACAGGGTTATAATTCACCCCTCCACTTT. The complete variable domain, with remaining parts taken from reference TRBV7-8 and TRBJ1-6, reads GAGVSQSPRYKVAKRGQDVALRCDPISGHVSLFWYQQALGQGPEFLTYFQNEAQLDKSGLPSDRFFAERPEGSVSTLKIQRTQQEDSAVYLCASSLLQGYNSPLHFGNGTRLTVT.

The chain couples TRBV3-1 (or the pseudogene TRBV3-2) to TRBJ1-5; 10 bases fit TRBD1. Germline lookup yields CDR1 LGHDT and CDR2 YNNKEL (reference sequence). V shed 3 bases, J shed 7 bases, and the junction held 3 bases outside the gene matches. This CDR3 is built from 14 residues. CDR3 protein: CASSHGTGEQPQHF. Here the CDR3 DNA reads TGTGCCAGCAGCCACGGGACAGGGGAACAGCCCCAGCATTTT.

This clone has ten or more counts. The chain employs TRBV3-1 (or the pseudogene TRBV3-2) and TRBJ2-4; D is unclear. The germline CDR1 and CDR2 sequences are LGHDT and YNNKEL (reference sequence). V was pared by 3 bases and J by 0 bases, with 9 bases between. The length of the CDR3 is 15 residues. The CDR3 DNA is TGTGCCAGCAGCCACCCAGTAAAAGCCAAAAACATTCAGTACTTC. Amino acid sequence: CASSHPVKAKNIQYF.

The chain recombines TRBV10-3 with TRBJ1-5, with D possibly TRBD1 on 5 matching bases. In germline, CDR1 is ENHRY, CDR2 SYGVKD. The CDR3 spans 13 residues. Trimming shortened V by 6 bases and J by 8 bases, and 14 bases separated the two germline ends. The CDR3 nucleotides read TGTGCCATCAGAGGCAGGGAAGGGGAGCCCCAGCATTTT. Translation: CAIRGREGEPQHF.

This clone was counted once. This chain links TRBV2 with TRBJ1-5; D call uncertain. Deletions cut 6 bases from V and 2 bases from J, with 14 bases between. The germline gives CDR1 SNHLY, CDR2 FYNNEI. This CDR3 is 15 amino acids long. The CDR3: CASRLRVFGNQPQHF. The CDR3, as DNA: TGTGCCAGCAGGCTGCGGGTGTTCGGCAATCAGCCCCAGCATTTT. Complete variable domain (other parts from reference TRBV2 and TRBJ1-5): EPEVTQTPSHQVTQMGQEVILRCVPISNHLYFYWYRQILGQKVEFLVSFYNNEISEKSEIFDDQFSVERPDGSNFTLKIRSTKLEDSAMYFCASRLRVFGNQPQHFGDGTRLSIL.

The chain has TRBV9 and TRBJ1-4; the match to TRBD1 covers 9 bases. Germline V gene data show CDR1 as SGDLS and CDR2 as YYNGEE. V lost 0 bases, J lost 5 bases, and 17 bases stayed unmatched. The CDR3 is 20 amino acids. CDR3 protein: CASSVVAGADGGQGNEKLFF. The DNA of the CDR3 is TGTGCCAGCAGCGTAGTTGCAGGGGCCGACGGGGGACAGGGAAATGAAAAACTGTTTTTT.

This clone showed up just once. The rearrangement uses TRBV7-9 and TRBJ2-3; 8 bases map to TRBD2. The CDR3 contains 16 residues. Germline values: CDR1 SEHNR, CDR2 FQNEAQ (reference sequence). V was clipped by 7 bases and J by 2 bases; unmatched bases: 11. The CDR3 region is CASNPAAGAHTDTQYF. The CDR3 DNA reads TGTGCCAGCAACCCCGCAGCGGGGGCGCACACAGATACGCAGTATTTT.

This chain's CDR3 is CASSPPSPGGGEEETQYF. DNA for the CDR3: TGCGCCAGCAGCCCCCCTTCTCCGGGGGGAGGTGAGGAAGAGACCCAGTACTTC. This chain uses TRBV23-1 with TRBJ2-5; 7 bases line up with TRBD2. TRBV23-1 is filed as an ORF, its function uncertain. This CDR3 comprises 18 residues. V dropped 6 bases and J dropped 3; count of bases not matched to a gene: 19.

This clone turned up a few times. Compared with germline, one end of the junction differs, possibly owing to a read error. V and J are TRBV6-1 and TRBJ2-7, with 8 bases matching TRBD1. CDR1 is MNHNS and CDR2 is SASEGT in the germline V gene. The CDR3 length is 13 residues. CDR3 in DNA: TGTGCCAGCAGTGAAGCTTTTCGGGACAGGCAGAACTTC. It codes for CASSEAFRDRQNF.

CDR3 sequence reads: CAIRPQVLNTEAFF. The CDR3 DNA sequence: TGTGCCATCAGACCTCAGGTCCTCAACACTGAAGCTTTCTTT. The chain combines TRBV10-3 with TRBJ1-1; D is uncertain. V was cut by 6 bases and J by 2 bases, with 13 bases left in between. In germline, CDR1 is ENHRY, CDR2 SYGVKD. This CDR3 comprises 14 residues.

The V gene is TRBV7-9, the J gene TRBJ2-7, with 8 bases lining up with TRBD2. The V segment lost 4 bases and the J segment 2 bases; nucleotides outside the gene matches: 4. CDR3 length equals 14 residues. Looked up from germline, CDR1 is SEHNR and CDR2 is FQNEAQ (reference sequence). This CDR3 reads CASSSSGGTYEQYF. The CDR3 DNA follows: TGTGCCAGCAGCTCGAGCGGGGGTACCTACGAGCAGTACTTC. The whole variable domain, remainder taken from reference TRBV7-9 and TRBJ2-7, is DTGVSQNPRHKITKRGQNVTFRCDPISEHNRLYWYRQTLGQGPEFLTYFQNEAQLEKSRLLSDRFSAERPKGSFSTLEIQRTEQGDSAMYLCASSSSGGTYEQYFGPGTRLTVT.

The V gene is TRBV6-5, the J gene TRBJ1-5; D unclear. Trimming cost V 8 bases and J 7 bases, with 18 bases left between them. CDR1 is MNHEY, CDR2 SVGAGI, per germline. This CDR3 spans 14 amino acids. CDR3 loop: CASGHGEERQPQHF. CDR3 coding DNA: TGTGCCAGCGGGCATGGGGAGGAACGACAGCCCCAGCATTTT.

The gene calls are TRBV7-9 and TRBJ2-1; possible D gene TRBD1, 5 bases. Trimming cost V 1 base and J 3 bases, with 10 bases left between them. This CDR3 contains 15 residues. Germline lookup yields CDR1 SEHNR and CDR2 FQNEAQ (reference sequence). The CDR3 DNA follows: TGTGCCAGCAGCTTAGTAAGGGGAATCTACAATGAGCAGTTCTTC. It yields the protein CASSLVRGIYNEQFF. Full variable domain (remainder filled in from reference TRBV7-9 and TRBJ2-1): DTGVSQNPRHKITKRGQNVTFRCDPISEHNRLYWYRQTLGQGPEFLTYFQNEAQLEKSRLLSDRFSAERPKGSFSTLEIQRTEQGDSAMYLCASSLVRGIYNEQFFGPGTRLTVL.

The chain is built from TRBV2 and TRBJ2-3; possibly TRBD2 for D (7 bases). The CDR3 length is 16 residues. Looked up from germline, CDR1 is SNHLY and CDR2 is FYNNEI. Trimming pared 7 bases from V and 2 bases from J, leaving 19 bases between. CDR3 residues: CASTERGGAFTDTQYF. The CDR3 DNA follows: TGTGCCAGCACCGAGAGGGGGGGGGCCTTCACAGATACGCAGTATTTT.

The J gene is TRBJ1-6, the V gene TRBV20-1; D is possibly TRBD1 (5 bases). The CDR3 is 15 amino acids. The V end was cut by 3 bases, the J end by 8 bases, with 17 bases between. The germline gives CDR1 DFQATT, CDR2 SNEGSKA (reference sequence). The CDR3: CSASHGGAEDSPLHF. CDR3 nucleotide sequence: TGCAGTGCTAGTCATGGTGGGGCAGAGGATTCACCCCTCCACTTT.

V gene TRBV2 combines with J gene TRBJ2-3; 8 bases are shared with TRBD1. CDR3 size: 13 residues. J lost 3 bases, V lost 6 bases, and 2 bases had no gene match. The V gene's germline CDR1 is SNHLY and CDR2 FYNNEI. The CDR3 sequence: CASSGQGTDTQYF. CDR3 bases: TGTGCCAGCAGCGGACAGGGTACAGATACGCAGTATTTT.